This record looks at one T cell receptor beta chain sequence and its context. V trimming: 4 bases; J trimming: 0 bases; junction bases outside the gene matches: 4. Germline values: CDR1 SGHTA, CDR2 FQGTGA. The CDR3 has 16 amino acids. This record comes from a study of blood T cell repertoires in COVID-19. Study context: T cells, B-cell-depleted T cells, or PBMCs provided the cDNA or gDNA that served as material.

Generated by immunoSEQ multiplex PCR, the TCRdb table keeps only in-frame clones and is missing some. The sample consists of about 30,000 clones, approximately 89% of them appearing once. This sequence originates from a man between 60 and 70 years old with active COVID-19. The sample consisted of peripheral blood. This rearrangement joins TRBV7-3 to TRBJ2-1, with 9 bases matching TRBD1. CDR3 amino acids: CASSSQGASSYNEQFF. The DNA for the CDR3 is TGTGCCAGCAGCTCACAGGGGGCCAGCTCCTACAATGAGCAGTTCTTC.